There are a few counts of the clone carrying this T cell receptor (beta chain). At one end, the junction sequence differs from germline, possibly due to a read error. With 60 Vbeta and 13 Jbeta primers, the PCR was carried out. Profiled with immunoSEQ multiplex PCR; TCRdb holds only in-frame clones, not every one. The table lists 130,000 or so clones, roughly 70% of them singletons. In germline, CDR1 is SEHNR, CDR2 FQNEAQ (reference sequence). The CDR3 sequence is 17 residues long. This entry belongs to a study of cytomegalovirus exposure and HLA in healthy donors. V usage is TRBV7-9 and J usage is TRBJ1-4, with 7 positions matching TRBD1. The sequencing input was PBMCs. The TCR was taken from a woman aged 40 to 49 in good health and CMV-seropositive. CDR3 nucleotide sequence: TGTTCCAGCAGCTCCGGACAAGGGGGCACCGGGGGAGAAAAACTGTTTTTT. Amino acid sequence: CSSSSGQGGTGGEKLFF.